These 27 T cell receptor beta chains were all obtained from the same sample, sequenced in a study of Graves' ophthalmopathy and Graves' hyperthyroidism. From RNA, the CDR3 regions of TCR beta chains were amplified and sequenced. The workflow started with a first-round RT-PCR run with HTBI primers and then moved on to a second-round multiplex PCR. TCRdb reprocessed the multiplex PCR reads via MiXCR and lists one record per CDR3 protein. This sample has about 220,000 distinct CDR3 sequences, with approximately 21% found just once. Sequenced: peripheral blood. These receptors were taken from a woman aged 45-65 years with Graves' ophthalmopathy.

This clonotype appeared many times. The chain uses TRBV20-1 and TRBJ2-5; D is perhaps TRBD2 (6 bases). V was pared by 3 bases and J by 3 bases, with 8 bases between. Germline CDR1 and CDR2: DFQATT and SNEGSKA (reference sequence). This CDR3 is 12 amino acids long. The CDR3 DNA reads TGCAGTGCTAGCCCTAGCGAAGAGACCCAGTACTTC. This gives the protein CSASPSEETQYF.

The rearrangement uses TRBV7-2 and TRBJ2-7, with 9 bases fitting TRBD2. V trimming: 2 bases; J trimming: 9 bases; junction bases outside the gene matches: 5. This CDR3 is 13 amino acids long. The V gene's germline CDR1 is SGHTA and CDR2 FQGNSA. The CDR3 DNA sequence: TGTGCCAGCAGCTTAAGGCCTAGCGGGGCGCAGTACTTC. It encodes CASSLRPSGAQYF.

This clonotype has more than one count but fewer than ten. Mismatch with germline at one junction end may stem from a read error. V and J are TRBV2 and TRBJ1-2; D is uncertain. The CDR3 length is 17 residues. The germline gives CDR1 SNHLY, CDR2 FYNNEI. The CDR3 loop reads CASSQRSGSEDHYGYIF. The CDR3 DNA sequence: TGTGCCAGCAGTCAGCGGTCTGGTTCGGAGGACCACTATGGCTACATCTTC.

The sample holds many counts of this clonotype. The chain couples TRBV28 to TRBJ1-2, with D unclear. CDR3 size: 13 residues. Trimming stripped 6 bases from V and 2 bases from J, with 10 bases between. Germline loops: CDR1 MDHEN, CDR2 SYDVKM. The chain's CDR3 is CASSPYRNYGYTF. DNA of the CDR3: TGTGCCAGCAGCCCCTACAGAAACTATGGCTACACCTTC.

The table lists this clonotype with many counts. The rearrangement links TRBV29-1 to TRBJ1-2; 7 nucleotides align to TRBD1. In germline, CDR1 is SQVTM, CDR2 ANQGSEA. Unmatched junction bases numbered 11, after V lost 0 bases and J lost 4 bases. The CDR3 covers 16 residues. CDR3 nucleotides: TGCAGCGTTGAAGATCTTAGACAGGGTAGTTCCTATGGCTACACCTTC. This codes for CSVEDLRQGSSYGYTF.

This clonotype was observed at least ten times. The chain uses TRBV20-1 and TRBJ2-7, with 7 bases fitting TRBD1. The CDR3 runs to 13 residues. The germline CDR1 and CDR2 sequences are DFQATT and SNEGSKA (reference sequence). The ends lost 7 bases at V and 1 base at J; junction bases unmatched: 7. The CDR3 loop is CSVQRQGSYEQYF. The CDR3 DNA is TGCAGTGTTCAGCGACAGGGTTCCTACGAGCAGTACTTC.

The V call is TRBV24-1, the J call TRBJ2-7; D not resolved. Germline V gene lookup returns CDR1 KGHDR and CDR2 SFDVKD. The V and J ends lost 0 bases and 5 bases respectively, with 7 bases between them. The CDR3 spans 13 residues. Here the CDR3 DNA reads TGTGCCACCAGTGATTTGGCGTGGGACGAGCAGTACTTC. Residues: CATSDLAWDEQYF.

This clonotype was observed at least ten times. V is TRBV9 and J is TRBJ2-5, with 12 positions matching TRBD1. The ends lost 2 bases at V and 5 bases at J; junction bases unmatched: 7. The CDR3 runs 16 residues. Looked up from germline, CDR1 is SGDLS and CDR2 is YYNGEE. The CDR3 is CASSVRGQGAGETQYF. In DNA form, the CDR3 reads TGTGCCAGCAGCGTGAGGGGACAGGGGGCTGGGGAGACCCAGTACTTC.

This clonotype was counted at least ten times. The V and J genes are TRBV28 and TRBJ2-7, with 12 bases aligning to TRBD2. The CDR3 sequence is 13 residues long. The germline gives CDR1 MDHEN, CDR2 SYDVKM. J was trimmed by 4 bases and V by 8 bases; bases with no gene match: 3. CDR3 residues: CASRTSGTYEQYF. The CDR3 DNA follows: TGTGCCAGCCGGACTAGCGGGACTTACGAGCAGTACTTC.

This clonotype was observed many times. The chain recombines TRBV19 with TRBJ1-2; no firm D call. The CDR3 sequence is 13 residues long. Germline values: CDR1 LNHDA, CDR2 SQIVND (reference sequence). Trimming cost V 0 bases and J 1 base, with 3 bases left between them. CDR3 in DNA: TGTGCCAGTAGTATAGAAGTTAACTATGGCTACACCTTC. This codes for CASSIEVNYGYTF.

There are many counts of this clonotype. This rearrangement joins TRBV5-4 to TRBJ1-1; tentative D call: TRBD1 (6 bases). CDR1 and CDR2 (germline): SGHNT, YYREEE (reference sequence). Trimming stripped 4 bases from V and 4 bases from J, with 11 bases between. This CDR3 contains 13 residues. The CDR3 region has the DNA TGTGCCAGCAGCATGGACAGACCCACTGAAGCTTTCTTT. Encoded protein: CASSMDRPTEAFF.

This clonotype was picked up many times. The chain employs TRBV20-1 and TRBJ1-1, with no clear D. V was trimmed by 3 bases and J by 5 bases, leaving 7 bases between them. Germline V gives CDR1 DFQATT, CDR2 SNEGSKA (reference sequence). This CDR3 contains 11 residues. CDR3 coding DNA: TGCAGTGCTAGGACGGGAACTGAAGCTTTCTTT. This translates into CSARTGTEAFF.

In this sample, this clonotype turned up many times. The chain recombines TRBV24-1 with TRBJ1-2; D gene unclear. V was cut by 2 bases and J by 4 bases, with 4 bases left in between. The CDR3 runs 12 residues. Germline lookup yields CDR1 KGHDR and CDR2 SFDVKD. Here the CDR3 reads CATSDYSYGYTF. DNA for the CDR3: TGTGCCACCAGTGATTACAGCTATGGCTACACCTTC.

This clonotype has at least ten counts. The rearrangement uses TRBV7-2 and TRBJ1-6; D unclear. The ends were cut back, 4 bases at V and 7 bases at J, with 11 bases in the middle. CDR3 length: 14 residues. Germline V gene lookup returns CDR1 SGHTA and CDR2 FQGNSA. CDR3 DNA sequence: TGTGCCAGCAGCTCTTTGGCGGAGAATTCACCCCTCCACTTT. This codes for CASSSLAENSPLHF.

Ten or more counts support this clonotype. This sequence joins TRBV7-9 and TRBJ2-7, with 8 nucleotides matching TRBD1. V was pared by 4 bases and J by 4 bases, with 12 bases of the junction left unmatched. CDR3 length: 16 amino acids. Germline CDR1 is SEHNR and CDR2 is FQNEAQ (reference sequence). CDR3 in DNA: TGTGCCAGCAGCTCCCCTTCGGGGACAGGATCGTACGAGCAGTACTTC. This translates into CASSSPSGTGSYEQYF.

The V gene is TRBV14, the J gene TRBJ2-4, with unresolved D. The CDR3 spans 12 residues. Germline V gene data show CDR1 as SGHDN and CDR2 as FVKESK. V was shortened by 3 bases and J by 7 bases, with 7 bases between the two germline ends. CDR3 bases: TGTGCCAGCAGCCATGGTGGGAACATTCAGTACTTC. Translation: CASSHGGNIQYF.

This clonotype occurred a few times. V and J are TRBV18 and TRBJ2-2, with 7 nucleotides matching TRBD2. This CDR3 contains 18 residues. The germline V gene has CDR1 KGHSH and CDR2 LQKENI. V dropped 2 bases and J dropped 4; count of bases not matched to a gene: 13. This CDR3 is CASSPERVASGFTGELFF. DNA for the CDR3: TGTGCCAGCTCACCAGAGAGGGTTGCTAGCGGTTTCACCGGGGAGCTGTTTTTT. Looking up the rest from reference TRBV18 and TRBJ2-2 gives the full variable domain: NAGVMQNPRHLVRRRGQEARLRCSPMKGHSHVYWYRQLPEEGLKFMVYLQKENIIDESGMPKERFSAEFPKEGPSILRIQQVVRGDSAAYFCASSPERVASGFTGELFFGEGSRLTVL.

In this sample, this clonotype turned up many times. This chain uses TRBV5-1 with TRBJ2-5; 7 bases are a match to TRBD2. CDR3 length: 15 amino acids. Per germline, CDR1 SGHRS and CDR2 YFSETQ. Trimming at V came to 4 bases and at J to 5 bases, leaving 11 bases not matched to a gene. CDR3 sequence reads: CASSGDGGSGETQYF. Here the CDR3 DNA reads TGCGCCAGCAGCGGGGACGGCGGGAGCGGTGAGACCCAGTACTTC. Filled out from reference TRBV5-1 and TRBJ2-5, the complete variable domain reads KAGVTQTPRYLIKTRGQQVTLSCSPISGHRSVSWYQQTPGQGLQFLFEYFSETQRNKGNFPGRFSGRQFSNSRSEMNVSTLELGDSALYLCASSGDGGSGETQYFGPGTRLLVL.

This clonotype occurred many times. The chain couples TRBV5-1 to TRBJ2-4; D not certain. Germline CDR1 is SGHRS and CDR2 is YFSETQ. V was pared by 1 base and J by 11 bases, with 13 bases between. The CDR3 consists of 13 residues. As DNA, the CDR3 is TGCGCCAGCAGCTTGAAGGGCAGGACGGTTCAGTACTTC. It encodes CASSLKGRTVQYF. Based on the CDR3 plus reference TRBV5-1 and TRBJ2-4, the full variable domain is KAGVTQTPRYLIKTRGQQVTLSCSPISGHRSVSWYQQTPGQGLQFLFEYFSETQRNKGNFPGRFSGRQFSNSRSEMNVSTLELGDSALYLCASSLKGRTVQYFGAGTRLSVL.

This clonotype was found many times. The chain joins TRBV7-8 to TRBJ2-7; TRBD2 matches 13 bases. This CDR3 is 16 amino acids long. The J segment lost 7 bases and the V segment lost 0 bases, leaving 6 bases of the junction unmatched. CDR1 and CDR2 from the germline V gene are SGHVS and FQNEAQ. Here the CDR3 reads CASSLAGLAGSPEQYF. The CDR3 DNA is TGTGCCAGCAGCTTAGCGGGACTAGCGGGATCTCCGGAGCAGTACTTC.

At least ten counts were recorded for this clonotype. The rearrangement joins TRBV6-5 to TRBJ1-2, with D hard to call. With 6 bases removed from V and 2 bases from J, the gap between germline ends came to 10 bases. Germline values: CDR1 MNHEY, CDR2 SVGAGI. The CDR3 has 13 residues. The CDR3 DNA sequence: TGTGCCAGCAGAGCCAGCCTAAACTATGGCTACACCTTC. The encoded protein is CASRASLNYGYTF.

Ten or more counts support this clonotype. J is TRBJ2-7 and V is TRBV27; D is undetermined. This CDR3 is built from 11 residues. The ends were cut back, 10 bases at V and 2 bases at J, with 9 bases in the middle. Germline V gives CDR1 MNHEY, CDR2 SMNVEV (reference sequence). CDR3 amino acids: CATRNTYEQYF. Here the CDR3 DNA reads TGTGCCACCCGTAACACCTACGAGCAGTACTTC.

The table lists this clonotype with many counts. The chain joins TRBV27 to TRBJ1-1, with D perhaps matching TRBD1 (6 bases). The CDR3 covers 15 residues. Germline CDR1 and CDR2: MNHEY and SMNVEV (reference sequence). Trimming left V 5 bases short and J 0 bases short, with 13 bases between. DNA of the CDR3: TGTGCCAGCAGTCCCGGACAGAGGATGAACACTGAAGCTTTCTTT. It codes for CASSPGQRMNTEAFF.

This clonotype showed up just a few times. The chain uses TRBV20-1 and TRBJ1-5; no definite D call. Germline V gives CDR1 DFQATT, CDR2 SNEGSKA (reference sequence). Trimming shortened V by 5 bases and J by 7 bases, and 15 bases separated the two germline ends. The CDR3 spans 13 residues. CDR3 sequence: CSAEHSVGQPQHF. The CDR3 coding sequence is TGCAGTGCTGAGCACAGTGTCGGGCAGCCCCAGCATTTT.

This clonotype came up a few times. This chain joins TRBV30 and TRBJ1-2; the D is unclear. The V end lost 2 bases, the J end lost 6 bases, and 7 bases lay between the germline ends. CDR1 is GTSNPN and CDR2 is SVGIG in the germline V gene (reference sequence). CDR3 length: 11 residues. In DNA form, the CDR3 reads TGTGCCTGGAGTATCCTTGATGGCTACACCTTC. Protein sequence: CAWSILDGYTF.

The V call is TRBV27, the J call TRBJ2-2; D unresolved. The CDR3 is made up of 16 amino acids. V was cut by 5 bases and J by 3 bases, with 16 bases left in between. Per germline, CDR1 MNHEY and CDR2 SMNVEV (reference sequence). The chain's CDR3 is CASSPQANMDTGELFF. The DNA of the CDR3 is TGTGCCAGCAGTCCCCAAGCGAACATGGACACCGGGGAGCTGTTTTTT.

This clonotype occurred many times. The genes are TRBV6-1 and TRBJ1-5, with 8 bases matching TRBD1. The ends lost 6 bases at V and 6 bases at J; junction bases unmatched: 7. From germline, CDR1 is MNHNS and CDR2 SASEGT. There are 14 residues in the CDR3. CDR3 loop: CASSDGTGGQPQHF. Here the CDR3 DNA reads TGTGCCAGCAGCGACGGGACAGGAGGTCAGCCCCAGCATTTT.